These 5 T cell receptor beta chains were all obtained from the same sample, sequenced in a study of T-cell memory formation after mild COVID-19. TCRdb independently ran MiXCR on the 5' RACE reads; one entry per CDR3 protein. The sample lists some 180,000 distinct CDR3 sequences, less than 20% occurring once. Material for sequencing was PBMCs or a T cell subset sorted from them (not recorded which). The receptors shown here come from a young man who had mild COVID-19 (a few samples of this study predate the infection). Cell type and time point are not known.

This clonotype was seen only a few times. The chain joins TRBV29-1 to TRBJ1-1; TRBD1 aligns across 7 bases. CDR1 is SQVTM, CDR2 ANQGSEA, per germline. J lost 10 bases, V lost 6 bases, and 8 bases had no gene match. The CDR3 is made up of 11 amino acids. CDR3 loop: CSVQQGLRAFF. As DNA, the CDR3 is TGCAGCGTCCAACAGGGGTTGCGAGCTTTCTTT.

The table lists this clonotype with a few counts. The rearrangement joins TRBV7-2 to TRBJ1-2, with 7 bases that match TRBD1. The germline CDR1 and CDR2 sequences are SGHTA and FQGNSA. The CDR3 has 13 residues. Trimming cost V 4 bases and J 9 bases; bases outside gene matches: 8. The CDR3 DNA follows: TGTGCCAGCAGCTGGAACATGGACAGGAGCTACACCTTC. Amino acid sequence: CASSWNMDRSYTF. The variable domain in full, completed from reference TRBV7-2 and TRBJ1-2, reads GAGVSQSPSNKVTEKGKDVELRCDPISGHTALYWYRQSLGQGLEFLIYFQGNSAPDKSGLPSDRFSAERTGGSVSTLTIQRTQQEDSAVYLCASSWNMDRSYTFGSGTRLTVV.

Many counts were recorded for this clonotype. The CDR3 DNA reads as TGTGCCAGCGCGAAATGGGAGGAGCGTGAAAAACTGTTTTTT. Amino acid sequence: CASAKWEEREKLFF. The genes are TRBV7-9 and TRBJ1-4; no clear D gene. Germline V gene data show CDR1 as SEHNR and CDR2 as FQNEAQ (reference sequence). The V end was cut by 8 bases, the J end by 7 bases, with 17 bases between. This CDR3 has 14 amino acids.

This clonotype was recorded many times. The gene calls are TRBV5-1 and TRBJ2-1; no clear D. V was pared by 0 bases and J by 7 bases, with 11 bases between. Germline assignment: CDR1 SGHRS and CDR2 YFSETQ. This CDR3 has 14 amino acids. The CDR3 reads CASSLARRHNEQFF. Written as DNA, the CDR3 is TGCGCCAGCAGCTTGGCGAGACGTCATAATGAGCAGTTCTTC.

This clonotype was recorded a few times. J is TRBJ1-5 and V is TRBV3-1; the D is unclear. The CDR3 runs to 14 residues. CDR1 and CDR2 from the germline V gene are LGHDT and YNNKEL (reference sequence). V was pared by 5 bases and J by 0 bases, with 8 bases between. CDR3 loop: CASSLHASNQPQHF. CDR3 DNA sequence: TGTGCCAGCAGCTTACACGCTAGCAATCAGCCCCAGCATTTT.